This T cell receptor (beta chain) was captured by sequencing in a study of T cells in women clearing cervical HPV infection (dated by TCRdb to the late 2010s). Regarding the research as a whole: The cases were roughly 23 women with histologically confirmed HPV16-related CIN3 or worse, and 2 of those women had invasive cancers. Cases had a median age of roughly 30 years compared with just over 37 for controls, and baseline characteristics showed no significant differences between the groups. This exploratory proof-of-principle case-control study, nested within the Guanacaste HPV Natural History Study in Costa Rica, compared TCR repertoires among women with different cervical HPV16 outcomes. For cases, a median interval of approximately 140 days, with an interquartile range of roughly 80 to 210 days, was observed between lesion detection and blood sampling. In the parent cohort, some 10,000 women aged 18 or older were enrolled in Guanacaste, Costa Rica, during about 1992 to 1994 and were followed for seven years. HLA typing was available for only a few women, so HLA type could not be excluded as a confounder. Blood from cases was drawn at the visit where the lesion was first identified, while blood from controls was drawn once the infection was no longer detected. The roughly 25 controls were women who cleared a single incident HPV16 infection within 12 months without developing precancer or cancer. Cases were matched to controls by age within five years and by the year the sample was collected. Five blinded duplicates per group were added as quality controls, giving around 60 samples: approximately 50 participants and 10 replicates. Broader findings and caveats from the paper: Cases were distinguished from controls with an estimated AUC of about 0.8 by random forest classifiers combining richness and V gene abundances. CIN3+ cases had significantly higher TCR repertoire richness than controls across sequencing depths, but evenness did not differ between the groups. Lower TRBV6-7 relative abundance was observed in cases than in controls (roughly 0.11% versus 0.16%; Bonferroni P = 0.0008). Whether associations preceded infection or resulted from infection could not be shown with the cross-sectional design, and effector/memory subsets and HPV-specific T cells were not isolated. Because the number of T cells in each sample was unknown, differences in richness could reflect differing T-cell content rather than repertoire biology.

Every participant had a single incident cervical HPV16 infection, and women with prevalent HPV16 infections were excluded. Cervical HPV DNA was detected with MY09/MY11 PCR, and genotyping was done by dot-blot hybridization. Fifteen mL of heparinized blood were centrifuged, and the buffy coat was aliquoted, frozen at -30°C, then stored at -80°C. Genomic DNA was extracted from buffy coat specimens using QIAGEN kits. Using the immunoSEQ assay, multiplex PCR amplified TCR beta CDR3 regions from an average of around 1.2 ug of genomic DNA per sample. Primer bias was corrected in the assay by using a complete synthetic TCR repertoire to establish an amplification baseline. The amplicons were sequenced on the Illumina platform. On the authors' methods: Sequences were error-corrected by clustering with frequency ratios and a modified nearest-neighbor algorithm, then analyzed in the immunoSEQ Analyzer with IMGT gene definitions. At each rarefaction depth, TCR richness and evenness were averaged across 20 rarefaction repeats, and any sample with fewer sequences than the depth was left out. Wilcoxon rank sum tests with FDR correction were used to compare relative abundances of V, D and J genes between the groups. Blinded duplicates gave an intraclass correlation of around 95% for TCR richness and an average of roughly 82% across 70 or so gene segments. TCRdb stores this immuneACCESS table with in-frame sequences only. Part of the clones is absent; in the studies checked, under half of the shortfall reflects unresolved V genes, and no reason is known for the rest. V, J and clone size were drawn from that table, and D and trimming were deduced from the DNA. The sample table holds some 30,000 clones. The ten largest clones represent roughly 1.6% of the sample.

A word on this clone: No antigen is known for it. The observed sequence ends 3 residues before the CDR3 terminus, with the missing tail filled in from the germline J gene.

The CDR3 runs 13 residues from the cysteine to the phenylalanine. Of the CDR3's DNA, 30 bases were read; they are in frame from base 1. CDR1 and CDR2 (SGHTA, FQGTGA) derive from the germline V gene. The sequence joins TRBV7-3 to TRBJ1-2; the D gene is possibly TRBD1, with 5 bases matching. This TCR derives from a woman aged 18 to 75 with a cervical HPV16 infection that either progressed to CIN3+ or cleared (not recorded which). The sample consisted of blood buffy coat. Partial CDR3 DNA: TGTGCCAGCAGCCTCGCGGGGGTGAGAGAC. It translates to CASSLAGVRD. From start to end, the CDR3 is CASSLAGVRDYTF.